This T cell receptor (beta chain) was sequenced in a study of blood T cell repertoires in COVID-19. Study details: There were acute and convalescent COVID-19 samples, and they came from the United States, Italy and Spain. PBMCs, B-cell-depleted T cells, or T cells were the source of the cDNA or gDNA that made up the material.

This clone was seen once. TCRdb's table, derived via immunoSEQ multiplex PCR, lists solely in-frame clones and lacks some. The table shows some 220,000 clones, with 80% to 85% occurring only once. Enrolled during active infection, Seattle patients were then followed longitudinally. The CDR3 spans 13 residues. Germline CDR1 reads SQVTM; CDR2 reads ANQGSEA. Trimming pared 4 bases from V and 0 bases from J, leaving 9 bases between. This chain uses TRBV29-1 with TRBJ1-1; no reliable D call. The source is a woman aged 65 to 85 with COVID-19, enrolled during active disease. Material for sequencing was peripheral blood. Here the CDR3 reads CSVVSGVNTEAFF. The DNA for the CDR3 is TGCAGCGTTGTAAGCGGGGTGAACACTGAAGCTTTCTTT. The full variable domain, completed using reference TRBV29-1 and TRBJ1-1, is SAVISQKPSRDICQRGTSLTIQCQVDSQVTMMFWYRQQPGQSLTLIATANQGSEATYESGFVIDKFPISRPNLTFSTLTVSNMSPEDSSIYLCSVVSGVNTEAFFGQGTRLTVV.